Listed here are 27 T cell receptor beta chains from one sample, sequenced in a study of CD4 T cells in relation to SARS-CoV-2 and coronaviruses (dated by TCRdb to the early 2020s). These receptors are not linked to any known antigen. CD4+ T cells from unexposed donors were collected before the COVID-19 pandemic (2011-2018). The EasySep CD4+ T cell isolation kit was used to isolate CD4+ T cells once the cultures had run for roughly 11 days. Library creation used the immunoSEQ multiplex PCR assay. Held by TCRdb, this immuneACCESS table contains in-frame sequences only and omits some clones. Under half of the omission traces to an unresolved V gene where checked; the cause of the rest is unknown. This sample comprises about 25,000 clones, about 79% of them detected only once. The top ten constitute about a fifth of the sample. The sample comprised CD4+ T cells from PBMCs, cultured in vitro. The receptors here all came from a human donor in good health.

The chain recombines TRBV30 with TRBJ2-1, with D perhaps TRBD1 (6 bases). Trimming pared 8 bases from V and 7 bases from J, leaving 15 bases between. This CDR3 is 12 amino acids long. CDR1 and CDR2 from the germline V gene are GTSNPN and SVGIG (reference sequence). The DNA of the CDR3 is TGTGCCGAGGACAGAGGGGCTAATGAGCAGTTCTTC. Translation gives CAEDRGANEQFF. Full variable domain (missing parts from reference TRBV30 and TRBJ2-1): SQTIHQWPATLVQPVGSPLSLECTVEGTSNPNLYWYRQAAGRGLQLLFYSVGIGQISSEVPQNLSASRPQDRQFILSSKKLLLSDSGFYLCAEDRGANEQFFGPGTRLTVL.

The V call is TRBV2, the J call TRBJ2-3; possibly TRBD1 or TRBD2 for D (5 bases each). Trimming removed 3 bases from V and 6 bases from J, with 16 bases in between. Germline V gives CDR1 SNHLY, CDR2 FYNNEI. The CDR3 has 15 amino acids. The CDR3 nucleotides are TGTGCCAGCAGTGAGGCAAGATTTGAGGGGGATACGCAGTATTTT. Amino acid sequence: CASSEARFEGDTQYF.

V is TRBV29-1 and J is TRBJ2-5; D call uncertain. The length of the CDR3 is 14 residues. V was shortened by 4 bases and J by 5 bases, with 17 bases between the two germline ends. Germline V gene data show CDR1 as SQVTM and CDR2 as ANQGSEA. CDR3 residues: CSVVGHPFGETQYF. For the CDR3, the DNA is TGCAGCGTTGTAGGGCACCCCTTTGGGGAGACCCAGTACTTC.

V and J are TRBV4-2 and TRBJ2-3; 7 bases match TRBD2. CDR3 length: 17 amino acids. Germline CDR1 and CDR2: LGHNA and YNFKEQ. Trimming cost V 4 bases and J 2 bases; bases outside gene matches: 12. The CDR3 region is CASSPRGQAGDTDTQYF. The CDR3 DNA reads as TGTGCCAGCAGCCCCCGGGGTCAGGCGGGGGACACAGATACGCAGTATTTT.

The chain couples TRBV27 to TRBJ1-5; D ambiguous. The V gene lost 2 bases and the J gene lost 0 bases, with 8 bases spanning the gap. Germline CDR1 reads MNHEY; CDR2 reads SMNVEV (reference sequence). This CDR3 region has 15 residues. CDR3 loop: CASSLEPYSNQPQHF. CDR3 sequence (DNA): TGTGCCAGCAGTTTAGAGCCCTATAGCAATCAGCCCCAGCATTTT.

This clone came up a few times. This chain joins TRBV6-5 and TRBJ2-1, with D tentatively TRBD1 or TRBD2 (6 bases each). Trimming removed 7 bases from V and 5 bases from J, with 12 bases in between. Germline-derived CDR1 and CDR2 are MNHEY and SVGAGI. CDR3 length: 13 amino acids. The CDR3 DNA sequence: TGTGCCAGCACTCGGGGGCCAAACAATGAGCAGTTCTTC. It specifies CASTRGPNNEQFF.

V gene TRBV6-4 combines with J gene TRBJ1-5; 7 bases line up with TRBD1. V was pared by 3 bases and J by 5 bases, with 16 bases of the junction left unmatched. CDR1 and CDR2 from the germline V gene are MRHNA and SNTAGT. The CDR3 sequence is 18 residues long. The CDR3 spells CASSEIFWTGGRDQPQHF. In DNA form, the CDR3 reads TGTGCCAGCAGTGAAATTTTTTGGACAGGCGGTAGGGATCAGCCCCAGCATTTT.

J is TRBJ1-1 and V is TRBV14; D gene unclear. With 1 base removed from V and 5 bases from J, the gap between germline ends came to 14 bases. The V gene's germline CDR1 is SGHDN and CDR2 FVKESK. The CDR3 sequence is 15 residues long. The CDR3 nucleotides are TGTGCCAGCAGCCAAGGATCCGGGTTATGGACTGAAGCTTTCTTT. Amino acids: CASSQGSGLWTEAFF.

This clone was detected only once. The V call is TRBV7-9, the J call TRBJ1-2, with 7 positions matching TRBD1. The germline gives CDR1 SEHNR, CDR2 FQNEAQ (reference sequence). Trimming cost V 5 bases and J 4 bases; bases outside gene matches: 10. The CDR3 length is 15 residues. The CDR3 DNA follows: TGTGCCAGCAGCCTACGTGAGGGACAGATCTATGGCTACACCTTC. It translates to CASSLREGQIYGYTF.

V gene TRBV9 combines with J gene TRBJ1-3; a weak D match, TRBD1 (5 bases). The CDR3 is 15 amino acids. Trimming took off 4 bases at V and 2 bases at J, with 13 bases between the two ends. Germline V lookup: CDR1 SGDLS, CDR2 YYNGEE. The CDR3 DNA reads as TGTGCCAGCAGCATCCAAGGGGCAACTGGAAACACCATATATTTT. It encodes CASSIQGATGNTIYF. Based on the CDR3 plus reference TRBV9 and TRBJ1-3, the full variable domain is DSGVTQTPKHLITATGQRVTLRCSPRSGDLSVYWYQQSLDQGLQFLIQYYNGEERAKGNILERFSAQQFPDLHSELNLSSLELGDSALYFCASSIQGATGNTIYFGEGSWLTVV.

The chain has TRBV6-5 and TRBJ2-1, with a tentative D call TRBD1 (6 bases). Trimming cost V 3 bases and J 2 bases, with 8 bases left between them. The germline gives CDR1 MNHEY, CDR2 SVGAGI. The CDR3 contains 14 residues. CDR3 coding DNA: TGTGCCAGCAGTTATGAGGGGGCCTACAATGAGCAGTTCTTC. Protein product: CASSYEGAYNEQFF.

This rearrangement joins TRBV7-8 to TRBJ1-5; 7 bases agree with TRBD1. CDR1 and CDR2 from the germline V gene are SGHVS and FQNEAQ. The CDR3 covers 14 residues. With 3 bases clipped from V and 6 bases from J, the junction kept 5 bases outside the gene matches. The CDR3 reads CASSFQGDSQPQHF. The CDR3 region has the DNA TGTGCCAGCAGCTTCCAGGGGGATAGTCAGCCCCAGCATTTT.

The chain joins TRBV7-2 to TRBJ2-3, with 7 bases that match TRBD2. Germline CDR1 is SGHTA and CDR2 is FQGNSA. The CDR3 is 14 residues long. J gave up 5 bases and V 3 bases, and 5 bases lay outside the gene matches. CDR3 DNA sequence: TGTGCCAGCAGCTTTGGACTAGTAGTAGATACGCAGTATTTT. This sequence encodes CASSFGLVVDTQYF.

The rearrangement joins TRBV2 to TRBJ2-5; D is possibly TRBD1 (6 bases). Deletions cut 7 bases from V and 0 bases from J, with 6 bases between. Germline V gene sequence: CDR1 SNHLY, CDR2 FYNNEI. The CDR3 sequence is 12 residues long. The DNA of the CDR3 is TGTGCCAGCAAGGGGGACCAAGAGACCCAGTACTTC. Encoded protein: CASKGDQETQYF.

This clone was seen more than once but under ten times. The V gene is TRBV18, the J gene TRBJ1-6; D is uncertain. This CDR3 spans 14 amino acids. The germline V gene encodes CDR1 KGHSH and CDR2 LQKENI. V was shortened by 2 bases and J by 9 bases, with 11 bases between the two germline ends. The CDR3 DNA reads as TGTGCCAGCTCACCAGCAATTGGGGTTTCACCCCTCCACTTT. This encodes CASSPAIGVSPLHF.

The chain uses TRBV3-1 (or the pseudogene TRBV3-2) and TRBJ2-7, with D possibly being TRBD2 (5 bases). Looked up from germline, CDR1 is LGHDT and CDR2 is YNNKEL (reference sequence). The CDR3 runs to 14 residues. Trimming removed 4 bases from V and 1 base from J, with 11 bases in between. CDR3 sequence (DNA): TGTGCCAGCAGCCTTCTTCCGGGGTCCTACGAGCAGTACTTC. This gives the protein CASSLLPGSYEQYF.

This clone was seen more than once but under ten times. The chain recombines TRBV30 with TRBJ2-7, with TRBD2 identical over 9 bases. The CDR3 is made up of 14 amino acids. The ends lost 5 bases at V and 3 bases at J; junction bases unmatched: 8. CDR1 and CDR2 (germline): GTSNPN, SVGIG (reference sequence). The CDR3 reads CAWALAGVIYEQYF. CDR3 sequence (DNA): TGTGCCTGGGCATTAGCGGGAGTCATCTACGAGCAGTACTTC.

In this sample, this clone turned up a few times. The DNA of the CDR3 is TGTGCCAGCAGCACCGGGACATACAACACTGAAGCTTTCTTT. As protein: CASSTGTYNTEAFF. The chain carries TRBV28 and TRBJ1-1, with D possibly being TRBD1 (6 bases). The CDR3 is 14 residues long. Looked up from germline, CDR1 is MDHEN and CDR2 is SYDVKM. Trimming took off 6 bases at V and 2 bases at J, with 13 bases between the two ends. Drawing the rest from reference TRBV28 and TRBJ1-1, the complete variable domain is DVKVTQSSRYLVKRTGEKVFLECVQDMDHENMFWYRQDPGLGLRLIYFSYDVKMKEKGDIPEGYSVSREKKERFSLILESASTNQTSMYLCASSTGTYNTEAFFGQGTRLTVV.

The chain has TRBV27 and TRBJ1-5; weak D call: TRBD1 (5 bases). V dropped 6 bases and J dropped 4 bases, with 16 bases sitting between them. CDR3 length: 15 residues. Germline V gene data show CDR1 as MNHEY and CDR2 as SMNVEV (reference sequence). CDR3 in amino acids: CASRPRGEDNQPQHF. The CDR3, as DNA: TGTGCCAGCAGGCCCCGGGGGGAGGATAATCAGCCCCAGCATTTT.

As concerns this clone: Other nucleotide sequences in the sample specify the same CDR3. The chain carries TRBV7-2 and TRBJ1-1, with D unresolved. The CDR3 runs 13 residues. Germline CDR1 reads SGHTA; CDR2 reads FQGNSA. V was shortened by 3 bases and J by 1 base, with 6 bases between the two germline ends. The CDR3 reads CASSFGRNTEAFF. The CDR3 DNA reads as TGTGCCAGCAGCTTCGGCAGGAACACTGAAGCTTTCTTT.

CDR3 DNA sequence: TGCGCCAGCAGCCTGACGGGGTCAAAGGAAAGCACAGATACGCAGTATTTT. As protein: CASSLTGSKESTDTQYF. This chain links TRBV5-1 with TRBJ2-3; D is possibly TRBD2 (5 bases). The CDR3 spans 17 residues. V lost 4 bases and J lost 0, with 18 bases in between. Per the germline V gene, CDR1 is SGHRS and CDR2 is YFSETQ. Supplemented by reference TRBV5-1 and TRBJ2-3, the full variable domain reads KAGVTQTPRYLIKTRGQQVTLSCSPISGHRSVSWYQQTPGQGLQFLFEYFSETQRNKGNFPGRFSGRQFSNSRSEMNVSTLELGDSALYLCASSLTGSKESTDTQYFGPGTRLTVL.

This clone was counted between two and nine times. The J gene is TRBJ2-1, the V gene TRBV7-9, with 11 bases that match TRBD2. The germline CDR1 and CDR2 sequences are SEHNR and FQNEAQ (reference sequence). There are 16 residues in the CDR3. With V trimmed by 2 bases and J by 4 bases, 4 bases remained unmatched. The CDR3 loop reads CASSLFGTSGYNEQFF. The CDR3 DNA reads TGTGCCAGCAGCTTATTCGGGACTAGCGGATACAATGAGCAGTTCTTC.

A word on this clone: An end of the junction differs from the germline gene, which may be a read error. The gene calls are TRBV3-1 (or the pseudogene TRBV3-2) and TRBJ2-7; 8 nucleotides line up with TRBD1. This CDR3 is built from 12 residues. Germline-derived CDR1 and CDR2 are LGHDT and YNNKEL (reference sequence). Written as DNA, the CDR3 is TGTGCCAGCAGCCAGGCTGGGACAGGAGTCGCCTTC. Its protein is CASSQAGTGVAF.

The J gene is TRBJ2-7, the V gene TRBV7-8, with D tentatively TRBD1 or TRBD2 (5 bases each). Trimming took off 4 bases at V and 0 bases at J, with 13 bases between the two ends. The CDR3 loop spans 15 amino acids. Germline CDR1 and CDR2: SGHVS and FQNEAQ. DNA for the CDR3: TGTGCCAGCAGCTACAAGGACGGGGCCTCCTACGAGCAGTACTTC. As protein: CASSYKDGASYEQYF.

CDR3 coding DNA: TGTGCCAGCTCACTCGGGACATCCGTCACCGGGGAGCTGTTTTTT. This translates into CASSLGTSVTGELFF. This chain connects TRBV18 to TRBJ2-2, with TRBD1 as a possible D gene (6 bases). Deletions cut 4 bases from V and 4 bases from J, with 13 bases between. CDR3 length: 15 amino acids. Germline V lookup: CDR1 KGHSH, CDR2 LQKENI.

This clone occurred a few times. CDR3 sequence (DNA): TGCGCCAGCAGCTTGGAGCAGAATAATTCACCCCTCCACTTT. This gives the protein CASSLEQNNSPLHF. V gene TRBV5-1 combines with J gene TRBJ1-6, with D uncertain. Germline V gene data show CDR1 as SGHRS and CDR2 as YFSETQ. V was shortened by 0 bases and J by 5 bases, with 6 bases between the two germline ends. The CDR3 runs 14 residues. Combining the CDR3 with reference TRBV5-1 and TRBJ1-6 gives the whole variable domain KAGVTQTPRYLIKTRGQQVTLSCSPISGHRSVSWYQQTPGQGLQFLFEYFSETQRNKGNFPGRFSGRQFSNSRSEMNVSTLELGDSALYLCASSLEQNNSPLHFGNGTRLTVT.

This clone was detected a few times. The rearrangement uses TRBV21-1 and TRBJ2-5; TRBD1 is the table's D call and was not checked against the DNA. TRBV21-1 is a recognized pseudogene. The CDR3 runs to 15 residues. The CDR3 DNA reads as TGTGCCAGCAGCAGATCCGGGACAGGGGAAGAGACCCAGTACTTC. It yields the protein CASSRSGTGEETQYF.